The 23 T cell receptor beta chains in this list originate from one sample, sequenced in a study of response to subunit inactivated influenza vaccine. TCRdb redid the calling of the RT-PCR reads with MiXCR, one entry per CDR3 protein. Here the sample spans 650,000 to 850,000 distinct CDR3 sequences, approximately 13% being singletons. The specimen was PBMCs from blood, collected 14 to 15 days before vaccination. The source is a man aged 50 to 59 who received an inactivated influenza vaccine.

The chain links TRBV7-8 to TRBJ2-3; TRBD2 agrees at 11 bases. J was trimmed by 3 bases and V by 6 bases; bases with no gene match: 5. Germline CDR1 reads SGHVS; CDR2 reads FQNEAQ. This CDR3 is 15 amino acids long. Written as DNA, the CDR3 is TGTGCCAGCAGATTCCTAGCGGGGGGAACAGATACGCAGTATTTT. Its translation is CASRFLAGGTDTQYF.

This chain joins TRBV11-2 and TRBJ2-4; D unresolved. The V end was cut by 4 bases, the J end by 0 bases, with 13 bases between. CDR3 size: 16 residues. In germline, CDR1 is SGHAT, CDR2 FQNNGV. CDR3 DNA: TGTGCCAGCAGCTCATTGCGGATCTTAGCCAAAAACATTCAGTACTTC. Translating it yields CASSSLRILAKNIQYF. Full variable domain (remainder filled in from reference TRBV11-2 and TRBJ2-4): EAGVAQSPRYKIIEKRQSVAFWCNPISGHATLYWYQQILGQGPKLLIQFQNNGVVDDSQLPKDRFSAERLKGVDSTLKIQPAKLEDSAVYLCASSSLRILAKNIQYFGAGTRLSVL.

This clonotype was seen only a few times. The chain is built from TRBV12-3 or TRBV12-4 and TRBJ1-2; D gene unclear. V was trimmed by 0 bases and J by 8 bases, leaving 13 bases between them. The CDR3 covers 14 residues. CDR3 amino acids: CASSLATIIRGYTF. The CDR3 DNA reads as TGTGCCAGCAGTTTAGCGACCATTATCCGGGGCTACACCTTC.

This clonotype has ten or more counts. The chain couples TRBV12-3 or TRBV12-4 to TRBJ2-2; D not certain. V was shortened by 2 bases and J by 5 bases, with 6 bases between the two germline ends. The CDR3 is 13 residues long. The CDR3, as DNA: TGTGCCAGCAGTTTACTCGGGACCGGGGAGCTGTTTTTT. This encodes CASSLLGTGELFF.

This clonotype occurred a few times. V usage is TRBV3-1 and J usage is TRBJ2-6; 14 nucleotides match TRBD2. Losses at the gene ends were 5 bases for V and 3 bases for J; bases not matched to a gene: 6. The germline V gene has CDR1 LGHDT and CDR2 YNNKEL (reference sequence). CDR3 length: 18 residues. CDR3 region: CASSRLAGGTGGANVLTF. CDR3 bases: TGTGCCAGCAGCAGACTAGCGGGAGGGACTGGTGGGGCCAACGTCCTGACTTTC.

This clonotype was counted between two and nine times. This sequence joins TRBV4-3 and TRBJ2-5; 9 bases agree with TRBD2. Trimming at V came to 0 bases and at J to 1 base, leaving 9 bases not matched to a gene. This CDR3 has 18 amino acids. Germline CDR1 LGHNA, CDR2 YSLEER. The CDR3, as DNA: TGCGCCAGCAGCCAAGATGCGGCGGGGGGGCCTCTCCAAGAGACCCAGTACTTC. It yields the protein CASSQDAAGGPLQETQYF.

This clonotype was counted a few times. CDR3 region: CSASGVTSGGAGGDTQYF. The DNA of the CDR3 is TGCAGTGCTAGTGGCGTGACTAGCGGGGGGGCCGGGGGAGATACGCAGTATTTT. J is TRBJ2-3 and V is TRBV20-1; 14 bases fit TRBD2. V dropped 3 bases and J dropped 5; count of bases not matched to a gene: 13. Germline V lookup: CDR1 DFQATT, CDR2 SNEGSKA (reference sequence). The CDR3 sequence is 18 residues long.

This clonotype came up a few times. The chain links TRBV6-2 or TRBV6-3 to TRBJ2-7, with D possibly being TRBD2 (6 bases). This CDR3 spans 17 amino acids. CDR1 and CDR2 from the germline V gene are MNHEY and SVGEGT. The V and J ends lost 4 bases and 3 bases respectively, with 22 bases between them. The chain's CDR3 is CASSSYYRRGNFYEQYF. The CDR3 DNA is TGTGCCAGCAGTTCTTATTACAGGAGGGGTAATTTCTACGAGCAGTACTTC.

This clonotype appeared a few times. V is TRBV9 and J is TRBJ2-2; TRBD1 agrees at 7 bases. Germline V gives CDR1 SGDLS, CDR2 YYNGEE. V lost 5 bases to trimming and J lost 1 base; unmatched junction nucleotides: 8. The CDR3 consists of 16 residues. The CDR3 DNA is TGTGCCAGCAGTCGAGACGGACAGGTGAACACCGGGGAGCTGTTTTTT. This codes for CASSRDGQVNTGELFF.

This clonotype came up a few times. This rearrangement joins TRBV2 to TRBJ1-4; D is possibly TRBD1 (6 bases). This CDR3 has 15 residues. The V end lost 1 base, the J end lost 0 bases, and 6 bases lay between the germline ends. CDR1 and CDR2 from the germline V gene are SNHLY and FYNNEI. The CDR3 reads CASSEGQATNEKLFF. The DNA of the CDR3 is TGTGCCAGCAGTGAAGGACAGGCAACTAATGAAAAACTGTTTTTT.

The rearrangement uses TRBV18 and TRBJ2-2, with a tentative D call TRBD2 (6 bases). The CDR3 extends over 15 amino acids. V was shortened by 3 bases and J by 5 bases, with 13 bases between the two germline ends. Per the germline V gene, CDR1 is KGHSH and CDR2 is LQKENI. CDR3 DNA: TGTGCCAGCTCACCGGGACTTAAAAGGACCGGGGAGCTGTTTTTT. It translates to CASSPGLKRTGELFF.

This clonotype was seen a few times. A much larger clone is a single base away; this may be a read error. This chain links TRBV2 with TRBJ2-2; 9 nucleotides agree with TRBD1. V gave up 7 bases and J gave up 1 base; unmatched junction bases: 4. The CDR3 is 15 amino acids. The germline V gene encodes CDR1 SNHLY and CDR2 FYNNEI. The CDR3 nucleotides read TGTGCCAGCACCTTGGGACAGGGGAACACCGGGGAGCTGTTTTTT. Protein: CASTLGQGNTGELFF.

The DNA of the CDR3 is TGTGCCAGCAGCCAGTATCCGCGGACAGAGTACGAGCAGTACTTC. Protein: CASSQYPRTEYEQYF. This chain joins TRBV3-1 and TRBJ2-7, with D perhaps TRBD1 (6 bases). The germline gives CDR1 LGHDT, CDR2 YNNKEL (reference sequence). This CDR3 is built from 15 residues. V lost 3 bases to trimming and J lost 4 bases, with 16 bases between them.

The V gene is TRBV5-1, the J gene TRBJ2-2, with D possibly TRBD2 on 6 matching bases. Germline V CDR1 and CDR2: SGHRS, YFSETQ. This CDR3 is 17 amino acids long. Trimming removed 0 bases at V and 0 bases at J, with 12 bases between. The CDR3 nucleotides are TGCGCCAGCAGCTTGGGTGCGGGACCAACGAACACCGGGGAGCTGTTTTTT. It encodes CASSLGAGPTNTGELFF. Supplemented by reference TRBV5-1 and TRBJ2-2, the full variable domain reads KAGVTQTPRYLIKTRGQQVTLSCSPISGHRSVSWYQQTPGQGLQFLFEYFSETQRNKGNFPGRFSGRQFSNSRSEMNVSTLELGDSALYLCASSLGAGPTNTGELFFGEGSRLTVL.

This clonotype was detected many times. V gene TRBV29-1 combines with J gene TRBJ1-5, with TRBD1 matching 7 bases. V trimming: 4 bases; J trimming: 2 bases; junction bases outside the gene matches: 5. Germline values: CDR1 SQVTM, CDR2 ANQGSEA. The CDR3 spans 14 residues. The DNA of the CDR3 is TGCAGCGTTGCAGGGGACAGTGGCAATCAGCCCCAGCATTTT. Protein: CSVAGDSGNQPQHF.

This clonotype was counted at least ten times. This sequence joins TRBV12-3 or TRBV12-4 and TRBJ1-5, with D possibly matching TRBD1 (6 bases). Trimming stripped 5 bases from V and 3 bases from J, with 8 bases between. The CDR3 has 13 amino acids. The CDR3, as DNA: TGTGCCAGCAGTGGGGGGCCCAATCAGCCCCAGCATTTT. It encodes CASSGGPNQPQHF.

Many counts were recorded for this clonotype. The V gene is TRBV20-1, the J gene TRBJ2-7; 10 bases are shared with TRBD1. The CDR3 contains 14 residues. Germline V gene sequence: CDR1 DFQATT, CDR2 SNEGSKA (reference sequence). With 2 bases clipped from V and 4 bases from J, the junction kept 5 bases outside the gene matches. CDR3 bases: TGCAGTGCTAGAAGGACAGGGGGAGGATACGAGCAGTACTTC. This encodes CSARRTGGGYEQYF.

The table lists this clonotype with a few counts. V is TRBV12-3 or TRBV12-4 and J is TRBJ1-6; 9 positions agree with TRBD1. V was clipped by 6 bases and J by 8 bases; unmatched bases: 2. The CDR3 covers 13 residues. CDR3 amino acids: CASRTGGYSPLHF. The CDR3 nucleotides read TGTGCCAGCAGAACAGGGGGCTATTCACCCCTCCACTTT.

CDR3 sequence: CTLAGRGEQFF. The CDR3, as DNA: TGCACACTAGCGGGAAGGGGTGAGCAGTTCTTC. The rearrangement joins TRBV20-1 to TRBJ2-1; TRBD2 aligns across 10 bases. Per germline, CDR1 DFQATT and CDR2 SNEGSKA (reference sequence). The length of the CDR3 is 11 residues.

The V call is TRBV12-3 or TRBV12-4, the J call TRBJ2-7; D remains ambiguous. Trimming cost V 5 bases and J 0 bases, with 11 bases left between them. This CDR3 is 14 amino acids long. CDR3 DNA: TGTGCCAGCAGTCGCCCCCGAAACTCCTACGAGCAGTACTTC. This codes for CASSRPRNSYEQYF.

The V and J genes are TRBV20-1 and TRBJ2-7; possibly TRBD2 for D (6 bases). This CDR3 is 13 amino acids long. Germline values: CDR1 DFQATT, CDR2 SNEGSKA (reference sequence). V lost 6 bases and J lost 6, with 18 bases in between. The CDR3 bases are TGCAGTGCGGAGGGTTTATGGACGGTCGAGCAGTACTTC. Its translation: CSAEGLWTVEQYF.

In its sample, this clonotype was seen a few times. The chain recombines TRBV5-1 with TRBJ2-1; TRBD1 might be the D (6 bases). Germline CDR1 SGHRS, CDR2 YFSETQ. V dropped 0 bases and J dropped 5 bases, with 12 bases sitting between them. This CDR3 spans 15 amino acids. The chain's CDR3 is CASSLVQGVHNEQFF. The CDR3 region has the DNA TGCGCCAGCAGCTTGGTACAGGGAGTTCACAATGAGCAGTTCTTC.

In this sample, this clonotype turned up many times. The rearrangement links TRBV12-3 or TRBV12-4 to TRBJ1-4; 7 bases match TRBD1. V shed 5 bases and J 4 bases; nucleotides not matched to a gene: 7. The length of the CDR3 is 15 residues. This chain's CDR3 is CASSPRQGLNEKLFF. The CDR3 bases are TGTGCCAGCAGTCCTCGACAGGGTCTTAATGAAAAACTGTTTTTT.